This T cell receptor beta chain was found in a study of T cells in Graves' hyperthyroidism and ophthalmopathy. As regards this clonotype: Its cognate antigen is unknown.

General observations from the study: Blood also carried most thyroid clonotypes expanded above 0.001.

The length of the CDR3 is 15 residues. Per germline, CDR1 SGHRS and CDR2 YFSETQ. Between the trimmed V and J ends, which lost 4 bases and 0 bases, there was a span of 12 bases. RNA transcripts were the template for amplifying TCR beta CDR3 regions. TCR CDR3 underwent first-round RT-PCR with the HTBI primer set. TCRdb re-derived calls from the multiplex PCR reads in MiXCR, one entry per CDR3 protein. Of roughly 650,000 distinct CDR3 sequences in the sample, about a sixth were seen once. This TCR came from a woman between 35 and 50 years old with Graves' ophthalmopathy. The source material was blood. The gene calls are TRBV5-1 and TRBJ2-3; D is possibly TRBD1 (6 bases). CDR3 DNA sequence: TGCGCCAGCAGCCCCCGGACAGAAAGCACAGATACGCAGTATTTT. Amino acid sequence: CASSPRTESTDTQYF.